This TCR beta chain emerged from a study of early T cells in non-severe SARS-CoV-2 infection. Points from the study as a whole: Matching with VDJdb favored anti-spike CD8 responses (missing private and CD4 specificities).

Regarding this clonotype: Its target is not known.

There are 14 residues in the CDR3. The V and J ends lost 2 bases and 5 bases respectively, with 9 bases between them. CDR1 WNHNN and CDR2 SYGVQD come from the germline V gene (reference sequence). Molecules of cDNA were individually given unique molecular identifiers that were attached to them. Using its own MiXCR run on the 5' RACE reads, TCRdb lists one record per CDR3 protein. The sample has approximately 120,000 distinct CDR3 sequences; just under 15% are singletons. V and J are TRBV10-1 and TRBJ1-4; D might be TRBD1 (6 bases). Sequenced sample: whole blood. The TCR sequence derives from an adult who was a healthcare worker with PCR-confirmed SARS-CoV-2 infection or an uninfected control (not recorded which). CDR3 in amino acids: CASSEQGKNEKLFF. DNA of the CDR3: TGCGCCAGCAGTGAGCAGGGGAAGAATGAAAAACTGTTTTTT.